Described below is a single T cell receptor (beta chain) sequence and its context. Its antigen is still unknown. In TCRdb, the 5' RACE reads were re-called with MiXCR into one record per CDR3 protein. The sample includes 500,000 to 550,000 distinct CDR3 sequences, about 13% of them seen just once. Germline CDR1 is SEHNR and CDR2 is FQNEAQ (reference sequence). This CDR3 spans 13 amino acids. Unmatched junction bases numbered 8, after V lost 6 bases and J lost 9 bases. This sample is drawn from a study of CD8 T cells in ankylosing spondylitis. Whole-study results and caveats: Characteristic of ankylosing spondylitis blood, it appeared, was a TCR beta motif comprising eight highly homologous variants.

Material: blood, either unsorted or a sorted T cell fraction (not recorded which). This chain joins TRBV7-9 and TRBJ2-1; 7 nucleotides agree with TRBD1. This TCR derives from a male donor with ankylosing spondylitis. For the CDR3, the DNA is TGTGCCAGCAGTTACCGGGACAGAGCTGAGCAGTTCTTC. Protein sequence: CASSYRDRAEQFF. Drawing the rest from reference TRBV7-9 and TRBJ2-1, the complete variable domain is DTGVSQNPRHKITKRGQNVTFRCDPISEHNRLYWYRQTLGQGPEFLTYFQNEAQLEKSRLLSDRFSAERPKGSFSTLEIQRTEQGDSAMYLCASSYRDRAEQFFGPGTRLTVL.